Listed here are 8 T cell receptor beta chains from one sample, sequenced in a study of beta chain features in type 1 diabetes (dated by TCRdb to 2016 to 2019). The library was made by the immunoSEQ multiplex PCR assay. The entire amount of isolated RNA was reverse transcribed using the High Capacity cDNA Reverse Transcription Kit, so the sequenced TCRB transcripts were expressed ones. TCRdb limited this immuneACCESS table to in-frame rearrangements with V and J called. A share of clones is missing; checked studies link under half to unresolved V genes, and the rest is unexplained. In all, the sample holds around 130,000 clones, and approximately 16% of those were seen once. The ten biggest clones cover approximately 2.3% of the sample. These receptors lack a known antigen. General findings and caveats noted by the study authors: Type 1 diabetes patients showed a moderate but significant shortening of TCRB CDR3 length in all four CD4+ subsets.

Sequenced sample: central memory CD4+ T cells from blood. Receptors were obtained from a man younger than 45 with type 1 diabetes.

The table lists this clone with a few counts. This chain links TRBV7-2 with TRBJ2-1; 8 bases match TRBD2. Germline V lookup: CDR1 SGHTA, CDR2 FQGNSA. With 6 bases clipped from V and 7 bases from J, the junction kept 8 bases outside the gene matches. This CDR3 comprises 14 residues. In DNA form, the CDR3 reads TGTGCCAGCAGTTCCGGACTAGCTCGGAATGAGCAGTTCTTC. Translated, it gives CASSSGLARNEQFF. Full variable domain (rest looked up from reference TRBV7-2 and TRBJ2-1): GAGVSQSPSNKVTEKGKDVELRCDPISGHTALYWYRQSLGQGLEFLIYFQGNSAPDKSGLPSDRFSAERTGGSVSTLTIQRTQQEDSAVYLCASSSGLARNEQFFGPGTRLTVL.

This clone occurred a few times. The V gene is TRBV6-5, the J gene TRBJ2-2, with TRBD2 matching 10 bases. V lost 5 bases and J lost 5; bases outside the gene matches: 5. Germline CDR1 is MNHEY and CDR2 is SVGAGI. This CDR3 region has 15 residues. CDR3 protein: CASSLSGGRTGELFF. In DNA form, the CDR3 reads TGTGCCAGCAGTCTTAGCGGGGGGAGGACCGGGGAGCTGTTTTTT.

The rearrangement links TRBV6-6 to TRBJ1-2; D is uncertain. V lost 5 bases and J lost 8, with 15 bases in between. Germline assignment: CDR1 MNHNY and CDR2 SVGAGI (reference sequence). This CDR3 has 13 amino acids. CDR3 in amino acids: CASSQNSLGGYTF. The CDR3 nucleotides read TGTGCCAGCAGTCAGAACAGCCTTGGAGGCTACACCTTC.

This clone was observed a few times. The genes are TRBV4-3 and TRBJ2-3; D uncertain. Trimming shortened V by 1 base and J by 0 bases, and 5 bases separated the two germline ends. Germline CDR1 is LGHNA and CDR2 is YSLEER. The CDR3 covers 14 residues. For the CDR3, the DNA is TGCGCCAGCAGCCAAGTGGACAGCACAGATACGCAGTATTTT. Its protein product is CASSQVDSTDTQYF.

This clone has a count of ten or more. V gene TRBV2 combines with J gene TRBJ1-4; TRBD1 might be the D (6 bases). The V end lost 8 bases, the J end lost 6 bases, and 16 bases lay between the germline ends. The CDR3 spans 14 residues. Germline V gene data show CDR1 as SNHLY and CDR2 as FYNNEI. CDR3 coding DNA: TGTGCCAGCGGAAGTACAGGGTGGGATGAAAAACTGTTTTTT. Translation gives CASGSTGWDEKLFF.

The rearrangement joins TRBV5-1 to TRBJ2-3; D gene unclear. CDR3 length equals 14 residues. V was trimmed by 4 bases and J by 7 bases, leaving 16 bases between them. In germline, CDR1 is SGHRS, CDR2 YFSETQ. CDR3 protein: CASSLGSADNTQYF. CDR3 sequence (DNA): TGCGCCAGCAGCCTCGGGTCGGCAGACAATACGCAGTATTTT.

The chain joins TRBV7-2 to TRBJ2-3; 8 bases fit TRBD2. The CDR3 covers 14 residues. Germline CDR1 SGHTA, CDR2 FQGNSA. The J segment lost 3 bases and the V segment lost 6 bases, leaving 5 bases of the junction unmatched. The chain's CDR3 is CASRGLAGTDTQYF. Written as DNA, the CDR3 is TGTGCCAGCAGAGGACTAGCCGGTACAGATACGCAGTATTTT.

This rearrangement joins TRBV25-1 to TRBJ2-3; TRBD1 agrees at 11 bases. This CDR3 has 15 residues. CDR1 is MGHDK and CDR2 is SYGVNS in the germline V gene. With V trimmed by 7 bases and J by 2 bases, 5 bases remained unmatched. CDR3 DNA: TGTGCCAGCACGGACAGGGGGCTTGACACAGATACGCAGTATTTT. It encodes CASTDRGLDTDTQYF.